These T cell receptor beta chains were read from a single sample in a study of T-cell reconstitution after alpha-beta-depleted transplantation in children. TCRdb recomputed calls from the PCR reads with MiXCR, one row per CDR3 protein. The sample contains 200,000 to 250,000 distinct CDR3 sequences, approximately 11% of which appear only once. This specimen consisted of PBMCs, obtained before TCRalphabeta/CD19-depleted stem cell transplant. The receptors here all came from a child under two years old with acute myeloid leukemia, due to receive a stem cell transplant. The CDR3 runs from the conserved cysteine through the conserved F or W. D genes are given only for firm matches. The size entry is marked missing in some rows and otherwise reads once, few, many or a size class.

J,D,size,V,DNA,CDR3
TRBJ2-5,.,few,TRBV5-1,TGCGCCAGCAGCTTGGACCAGAGTAAGGGAGAGACCCAGTACTTC,CASSLDQSKGETQYF
TRBJ2-6,.,many,TRBV3-1,TGTGCCAGCAGCCAAGATTGGACTGGGGCCAACGTCCTGACTTTC,CASSQDWTGANVLTF
TRBJ1-4,.,many,TRBV12-3/TRBV12-4,TGTGCCAGCAAGCGGCCTGGTGAAAAACTGTTTTTT,CASKRPGEKLFF
TRBJ1-1,TRBD1,.,TRBV7-2,TGTGCCAGCAGCCCTCACGGGACAGGGAACACTGAAGCTTTCTTT,CASSPHGTGNTEAFF
TRBJ2-6,TRBD2,many,TRBV28,TGTGCCAGCATTCCGGGGGGCTCTGGGGCCAACGTCCTGACTTTC,CASIPGGSGANVLTF
TRBJ2-7,.,.,TRBV29-1,TGCAGCGTTCAAACCCCCAGGGATCTAACCTACGAGCAGTACTTC,CSVQTPRDLTYEQYF
TRBJ2-2,TRBD2,many,TRBV10-3,TGTGCCGCCCGAGACTTTGGACTAGCGGGAGCGGGCACCGGGGAGCTGTTTTTT,CAARDFGLAGAGTGELFF
TRBJ2-6,.,many,TRBV12-3/TRBV12-4,TGTGCCAGCAGTTCGGGACTCTCTGGGGCCAACGTCCTGACTTTC,CASSSGLSGANVLTF
TRBJ1-3,.,many,TRBV4-2,TGTGCCAGCAGCCAAGTCGGGCGCTCCGGAAACACCATATATTTT,CASSQVGRSGNTIYF
TRBJ2-3,.,many,TRBV21-1,TGTGCCAGCATCCCGGACAGGGATACGCAGTATTTT,CASIPDRDTQYF